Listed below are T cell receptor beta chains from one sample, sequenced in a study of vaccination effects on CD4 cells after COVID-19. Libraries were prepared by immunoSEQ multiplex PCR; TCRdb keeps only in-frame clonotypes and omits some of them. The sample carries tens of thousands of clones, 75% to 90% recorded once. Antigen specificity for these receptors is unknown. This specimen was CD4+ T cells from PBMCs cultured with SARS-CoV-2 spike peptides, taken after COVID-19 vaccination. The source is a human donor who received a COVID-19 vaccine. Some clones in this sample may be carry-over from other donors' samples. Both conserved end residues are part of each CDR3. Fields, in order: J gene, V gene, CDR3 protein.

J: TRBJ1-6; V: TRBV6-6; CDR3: CASLPGQGAGSPLHF
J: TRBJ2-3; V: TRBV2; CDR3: CASRRDLDTQYF
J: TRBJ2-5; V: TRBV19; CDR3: CASSIQGGEDQETQYF
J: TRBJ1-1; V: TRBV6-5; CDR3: CASSYSFTQNTEAFF
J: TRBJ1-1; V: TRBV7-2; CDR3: CASSPRTGNTEAFF
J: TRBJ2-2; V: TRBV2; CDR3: CASSERRGTGELFF
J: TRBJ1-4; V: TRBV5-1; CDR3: CASSLGATPEKLFF
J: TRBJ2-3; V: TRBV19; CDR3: CASSIALPTSGGQDTQYF
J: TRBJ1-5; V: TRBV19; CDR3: CASSLRDRGSAQHF
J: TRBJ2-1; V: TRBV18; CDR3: CASSNGSGSKQFF
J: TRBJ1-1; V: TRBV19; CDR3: CASSIGAGAFF
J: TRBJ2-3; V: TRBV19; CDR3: CASSAGTGTPPDTQYF
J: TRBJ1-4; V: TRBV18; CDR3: CASSPRQDLDEKLFF
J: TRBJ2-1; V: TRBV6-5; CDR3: CASSYSRGGYNEQFF
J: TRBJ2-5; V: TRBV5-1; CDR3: CASSAGGGEETQYF
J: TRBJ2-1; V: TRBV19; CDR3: CASSVDGGYNEQFF